This T cell receptor (beta chain) emerged from a study of a mutant IDH1 vaccine in newly diagnosed glioma. Study overall: Scheduled for weeks 1, 3, 5, 7, 11, 15, 19 and 23, eight vaccinations were given to patients. Patients began vaccination 4-6 weeks after radiotherapy alone, or with temozolomide cycles. General study results and limits: In around 93% of patients, immune responses induced by the vaccine occurred.

The time point was: week 5, during vaccination. Vaccination comprised doses that each held 300 ug of mutant IDH1 20-mer peptide, plus topical imiquimod. Losses at the gene ends were 6 bases for V and 8 bases for J; bases not matched to a gene: 10. There are 14 residues in the CDR3. The germline gives CDR1 MDHEN, CDR2 SYDVKM. As to this clone: Its specificity is not known.

The protocol was immunoSEQ multiplex PCR, while the TCRdb copy is restricted to in-frame clones and leaves out a portion. The sample contains around 58,000 clones, approximately 80% of which appear only once. The source material was PBMCs, sampled from a glioma patient whose treatment included an IDH1 peptide vaccine. The gene calls are TRBV28 and TRBJ1-1; TRBD1 matches at 9 bases. This sequence originates from a man aged 25-45 years with glioma. For the CDR3, the DNA is TGTGCCAGCAGCCCACAGGGGGCATATGTCGAAGCTTTCTTT. Amino acids: CASSPQGAYVEAFF.